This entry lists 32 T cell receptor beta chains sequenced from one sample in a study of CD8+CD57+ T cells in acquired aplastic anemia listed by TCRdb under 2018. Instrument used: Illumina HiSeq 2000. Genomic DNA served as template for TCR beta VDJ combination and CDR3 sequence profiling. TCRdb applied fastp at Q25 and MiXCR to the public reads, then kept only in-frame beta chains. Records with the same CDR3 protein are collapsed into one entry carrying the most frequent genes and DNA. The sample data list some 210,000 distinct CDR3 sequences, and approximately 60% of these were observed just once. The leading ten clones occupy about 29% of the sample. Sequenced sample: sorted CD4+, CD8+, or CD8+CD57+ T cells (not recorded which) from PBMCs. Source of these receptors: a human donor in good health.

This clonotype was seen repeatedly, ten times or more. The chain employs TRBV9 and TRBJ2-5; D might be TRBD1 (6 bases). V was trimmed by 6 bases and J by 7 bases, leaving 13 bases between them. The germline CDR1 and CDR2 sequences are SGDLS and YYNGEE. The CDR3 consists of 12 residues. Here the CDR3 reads CASTGDGVTQYF. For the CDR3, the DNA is TGTGCCAGCACAGGGGATGGGGTGACCCAGTACTTC.

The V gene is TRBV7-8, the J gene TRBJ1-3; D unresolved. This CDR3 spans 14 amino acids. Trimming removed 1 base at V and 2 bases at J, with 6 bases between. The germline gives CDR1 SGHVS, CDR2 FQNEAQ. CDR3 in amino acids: CASSLEAAGNTIYF. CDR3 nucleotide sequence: TGTGCCAGCAGCTTAGAGGCTGCTGGAAACACCATATATTTT.

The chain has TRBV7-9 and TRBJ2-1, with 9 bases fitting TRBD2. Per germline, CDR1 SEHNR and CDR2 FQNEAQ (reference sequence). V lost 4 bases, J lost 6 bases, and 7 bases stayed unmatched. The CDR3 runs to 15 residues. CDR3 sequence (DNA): TGTGCCAGCAGCTCACCGGGACTAGCCCCCAATGAGCAGTTCTTC. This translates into CASSSPGLAPNEQFF.

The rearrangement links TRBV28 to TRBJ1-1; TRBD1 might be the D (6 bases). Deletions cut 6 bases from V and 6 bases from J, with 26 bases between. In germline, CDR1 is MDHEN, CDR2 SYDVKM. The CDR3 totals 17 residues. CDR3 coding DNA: TGTGCCAGCAGGACAACAGGGTTTATTGGGGAAGTCTCTGAAGCTTTCTTT. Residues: CASRTTGFIGEVSEAFF.

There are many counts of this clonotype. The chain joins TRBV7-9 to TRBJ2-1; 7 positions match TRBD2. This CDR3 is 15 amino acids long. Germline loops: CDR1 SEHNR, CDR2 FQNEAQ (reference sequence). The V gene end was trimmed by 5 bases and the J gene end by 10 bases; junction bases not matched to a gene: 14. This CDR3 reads CASSPTATSALEQFF. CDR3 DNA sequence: TGTGCCAGCAGCCCCACAGCAACTAGCGCCCTAGAGCAGTTCTTC.

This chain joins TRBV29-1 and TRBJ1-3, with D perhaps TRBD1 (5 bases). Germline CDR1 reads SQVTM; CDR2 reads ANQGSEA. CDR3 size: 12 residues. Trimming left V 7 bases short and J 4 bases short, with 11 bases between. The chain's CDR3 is CSADSEGNTIYF. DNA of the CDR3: TGCAGCGCCGACAGTGAGGGAAACACCATATATTTT.

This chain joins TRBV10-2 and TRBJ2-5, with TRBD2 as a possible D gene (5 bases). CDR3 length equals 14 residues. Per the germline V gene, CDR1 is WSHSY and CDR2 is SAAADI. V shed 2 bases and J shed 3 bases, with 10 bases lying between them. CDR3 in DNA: TGCGCCAGCAGTGAGAGTAACGGGGAAGAGACCCAGTACTTC. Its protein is CASSESNGEETQYF.

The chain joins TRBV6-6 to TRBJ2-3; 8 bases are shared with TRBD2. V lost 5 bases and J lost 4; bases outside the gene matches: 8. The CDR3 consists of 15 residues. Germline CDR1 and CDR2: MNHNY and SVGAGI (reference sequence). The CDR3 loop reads CASSGTGTSADTQYF. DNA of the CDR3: TGTGCCAGCAGTGGTACCGGGACTAGTGCAGATACGCAGTATTTT.

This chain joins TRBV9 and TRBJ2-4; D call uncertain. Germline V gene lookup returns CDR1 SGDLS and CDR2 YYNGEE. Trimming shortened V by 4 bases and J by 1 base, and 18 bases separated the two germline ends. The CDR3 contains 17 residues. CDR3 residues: CASSLGTLGKAKNIQYF. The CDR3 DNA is TGTGCCAGCAGCCTCGGCACCCTGGGGAAGGCCAAAAACATTCAGTACTTC.

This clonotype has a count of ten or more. The CDR3 nucleotides read TGTGCCAGCAGCATCCGCCTAGCGAGCTCCTACGAGCAGTACTTC. This translates into CASSIRLASSYEQYF. The chain combines TRBV5-6 with TRBJ2-7; D is perhaps TRBD2 (6 bases). The germline CDR1 and CDR2 sequences are SGHDT and YYEEEE. V dropped 4 bases and J dropped 0 bases, with 14 bases sitting between them. The CDR3 is 15 amino acids.

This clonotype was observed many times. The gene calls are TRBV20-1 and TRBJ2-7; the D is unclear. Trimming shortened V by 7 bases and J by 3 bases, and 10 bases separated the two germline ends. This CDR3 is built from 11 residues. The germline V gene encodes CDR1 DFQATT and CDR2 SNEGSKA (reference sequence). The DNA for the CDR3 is TGCAGTGTTAGGATAGACTACGAGCAGTACTTC. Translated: CSVRIDYEQYF.

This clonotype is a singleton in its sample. The DNA for the CDR3 is TGTGCCAGCAGCTTTAACAGACAAGAGACCCAGTACTTC. Translating it yields CASSFNRQETQYF. The chain carries TRBV7-3 and TRBJ2-5; D call uncertain. This CDR3 spans 13 amino acids. V gave up 3 bases and J gave up 2 bases, with 7 bases separating them. The germline gives CDR1 SGHTA, CDR2 FQGTGA.

As DNA, the CDR3 is TGTGCCAGCAGCATACATGGACTAACGGGACAGCCCCAGCATTTT. It is translated as CASSIHGLTGQPQHF. The chain recombines TRBV6-5 with TRBJ1-5; D remains unclear. The CDR3 contains 15 residues. V dropped 6 bases and J dropped 7 bases, with 19 bases sitting between them. Per the germline V gene, CDR1 is MNHEY and CDR2 is SVGAGI.

The CDR3 loop reads CAIGTGDANEQFF. DNA for the CDR3: TGTGCCATTGGGACAGGGGATGCCAATGAGCAGTTCTTC. The V call is TRBV10-3, the J call TRBJ2-1; 10 bases are a match to TRBD1. The CDR3 contains 13 residues. Germline-derived CDR1 and CDR2 are ENHRY and SYGVKD. Losses at the gene ends were 9 bases for V and 6 bases for J; bases not matched to a gene: 5.

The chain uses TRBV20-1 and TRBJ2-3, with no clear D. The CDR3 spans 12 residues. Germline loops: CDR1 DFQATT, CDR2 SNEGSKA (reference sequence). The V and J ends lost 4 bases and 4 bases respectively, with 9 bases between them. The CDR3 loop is CSANPLSDTQYF. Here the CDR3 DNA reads TGCAGTGCTAACCCACTATCAGATACGCAGTATTTT.

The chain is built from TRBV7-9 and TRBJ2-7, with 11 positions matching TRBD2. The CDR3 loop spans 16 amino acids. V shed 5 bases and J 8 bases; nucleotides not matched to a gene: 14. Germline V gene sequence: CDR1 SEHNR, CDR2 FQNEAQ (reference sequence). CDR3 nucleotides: TGTGCCAGCAGCCCTCCTAGCGGGGGGCAACCTACGAAGCAGTACTTC. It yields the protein CASSPPSGGQPTKQYF.

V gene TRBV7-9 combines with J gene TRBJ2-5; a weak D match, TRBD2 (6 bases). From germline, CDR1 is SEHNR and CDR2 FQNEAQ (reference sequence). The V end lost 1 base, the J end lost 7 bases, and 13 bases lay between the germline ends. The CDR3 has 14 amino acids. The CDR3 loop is CASSLGRGWLTQYF. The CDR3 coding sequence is TGTGCCAGCAGCTTAGGTCGGGGGTGGCTGACCCAGTACTTC.

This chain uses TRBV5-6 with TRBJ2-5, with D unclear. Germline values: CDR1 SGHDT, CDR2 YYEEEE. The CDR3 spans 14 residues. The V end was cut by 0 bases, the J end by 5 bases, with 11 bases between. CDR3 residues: CASSLGWPRETQYF. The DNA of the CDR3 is TGTGCCAGCAGCTTGGGTTGGCCGCGGGAGACCCAGTACTTC.

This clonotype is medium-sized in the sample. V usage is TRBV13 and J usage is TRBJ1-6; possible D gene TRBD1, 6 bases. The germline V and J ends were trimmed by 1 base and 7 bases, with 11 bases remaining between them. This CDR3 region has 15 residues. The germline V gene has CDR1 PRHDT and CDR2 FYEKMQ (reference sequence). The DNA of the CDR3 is TGTGCCAGCAGCTTAGACCGGACAGTGAATTCACCCCTCCACTTT. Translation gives CASSLDRTVNSPLHF.

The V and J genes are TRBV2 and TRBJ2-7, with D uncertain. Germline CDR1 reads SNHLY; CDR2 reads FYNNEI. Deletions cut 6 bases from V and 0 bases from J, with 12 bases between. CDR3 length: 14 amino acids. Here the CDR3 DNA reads TGTGCCAGCAGAACCGAACCGGCCTCCTACGAGCAGTACTTC. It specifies CASRTEPASYEQYF.

This chain's CDR3 is CASSSTDSIYTGELFF. CDR3 nucleotides: TGTGCCAGCAGCTCCACAGACAGCATATACACCGGGGAGCTGTTTTTT. This rearrangement joins TRBV11-2 to TRBJ2-2, with D possibly TRBD1 on 5 matching bases. The CDR3 is 16 residues long. Looked up from germline, CDR1 is SGHAT and CDR2 is FQNNGV. V dropped 4 bases and J dropped 3 bases, with 15 bases sitting between them.

The CDR3 loop is CASRGPGTYEQYF. CDR3 sequence (DNA): TGTGCCAGCAGAGGACCGGGGACCTACGAGCAGTACTTC. This chain connects TRBV2 to TRBJ2-7; a possible D gene is TRBD2 (5 bases). The CDR3 is 13 residues long. CDR1 and CDR2 from the germline V gene are SNHLY and FYNNEI. Trimming stripped 6 bases from V and 2 bases from J, with 11 bases between.

The CDR3 nucleotides are TGTGCCAGCAGTGAAAGGGGCCAGGGCGCCCTCACAGATACGCAGTATTTT. Translating it yields CASSERGQGALTDTQYF. The V and J genes are TRBV2 and TRBJ2-3, with a tentative D call TRBD1 (5 bases). V was pared by 2 bases and J by 2 bases, with 17 bases between. There are 17 residues in the CDR3. CDR1 is SNHLY, CDR2 FYNNEI, per germline. Supplemented by reference TRBV2 and TRBJ2-3, the full variable domain reads EPEVTQTPSHQVTQMGQEVILRCVPISNHLYFYWYRQILGQKVEFLVSFYNNEISEKSEIFDDQFSVERPDGSNFTLKIRSTKLEDSAMYFCASSERGQGALTDTQYFGPGTRLTVL.

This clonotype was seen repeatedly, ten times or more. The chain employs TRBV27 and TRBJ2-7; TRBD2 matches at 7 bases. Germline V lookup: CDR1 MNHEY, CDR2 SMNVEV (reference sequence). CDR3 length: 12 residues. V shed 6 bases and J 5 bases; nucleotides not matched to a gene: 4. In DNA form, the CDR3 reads TGTGCCAGCAGCCTCGGGACTAACGAGCAGTACTTC. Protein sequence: CASSLGTNEQYF.

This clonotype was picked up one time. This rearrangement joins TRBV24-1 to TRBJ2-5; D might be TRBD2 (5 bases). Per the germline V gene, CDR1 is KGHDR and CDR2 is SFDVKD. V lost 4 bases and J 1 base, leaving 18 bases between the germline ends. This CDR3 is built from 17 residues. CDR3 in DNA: TGTGCCACCAGTGAACTGAGCGGATGGCCTCTCCAAGAGACCCAGTACTTC. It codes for CATSELSGWPLQETQYF.

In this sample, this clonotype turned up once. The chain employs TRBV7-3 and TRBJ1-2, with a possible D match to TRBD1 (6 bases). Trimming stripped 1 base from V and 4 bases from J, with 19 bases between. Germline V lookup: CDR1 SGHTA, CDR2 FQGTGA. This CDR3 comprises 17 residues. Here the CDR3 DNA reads TGTGCCAGCAGCTTAAGGCCAGGGGACGACGAAACCTATGGCTACACCTTC. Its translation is CASSLRPGDDETYGYTF.

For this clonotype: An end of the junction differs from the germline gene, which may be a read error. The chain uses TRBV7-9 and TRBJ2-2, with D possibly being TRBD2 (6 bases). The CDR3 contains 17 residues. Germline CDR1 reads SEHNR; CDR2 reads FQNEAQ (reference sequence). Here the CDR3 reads CASSLGAGGINTVELFF. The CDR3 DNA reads TGTGCCAGCAGCTTAGGGGCTGGCGGGATCAACACCGTGGAGCTGTTTTTT.

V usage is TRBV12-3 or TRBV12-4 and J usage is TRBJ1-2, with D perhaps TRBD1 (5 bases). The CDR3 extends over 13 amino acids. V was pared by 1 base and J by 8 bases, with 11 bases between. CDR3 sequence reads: CASSLGEGSGYTF. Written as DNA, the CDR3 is TGTGCCAGCAGTTTAGGAGAGGGGTCGGGCTACACCTTC.

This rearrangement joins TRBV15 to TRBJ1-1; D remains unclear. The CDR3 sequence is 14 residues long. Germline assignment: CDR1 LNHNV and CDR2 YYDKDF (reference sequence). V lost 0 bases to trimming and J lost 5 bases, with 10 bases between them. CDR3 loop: CATSRDSTGTEAFF. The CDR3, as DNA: TGTGCCACCAGCAGAGATTCGACGGGAACTGAAGCTTTCTTT.

CDR3: CSATGGDYGYTF. The CDR3 coding sequence is TGCAGTGCTACGGGCGGAGACTATGGCTACACCTTC. The chain recombines TRBV20-1 with TRBJ1-2; D remains unclear. This CDR3 spans 12 amino acids. V shed 4 bases and J shed 3 bases, with 9 bases lying between them. CDR1 is DFQATT, CDR2 SNEGSKA, per germline (reference sequence).

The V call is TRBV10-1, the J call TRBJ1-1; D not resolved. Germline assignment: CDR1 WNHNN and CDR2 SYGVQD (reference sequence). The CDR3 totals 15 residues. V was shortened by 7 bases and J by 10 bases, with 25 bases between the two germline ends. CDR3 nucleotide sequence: TGCGCCAGCAAGAGCCACCGGGCCGCGGAACTTGGAGCTTTCTTT. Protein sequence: CASKSHRAAELGAFF.

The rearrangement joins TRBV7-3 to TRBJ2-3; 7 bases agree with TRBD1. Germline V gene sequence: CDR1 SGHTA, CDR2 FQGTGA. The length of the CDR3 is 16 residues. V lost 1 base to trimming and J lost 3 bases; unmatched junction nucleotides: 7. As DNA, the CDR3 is TGTGCCAGCAGCTTAAACAGGGGAATTGGGACAGATACGCAGTATTTT. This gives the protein CASSLNRGIGTDTQYF.